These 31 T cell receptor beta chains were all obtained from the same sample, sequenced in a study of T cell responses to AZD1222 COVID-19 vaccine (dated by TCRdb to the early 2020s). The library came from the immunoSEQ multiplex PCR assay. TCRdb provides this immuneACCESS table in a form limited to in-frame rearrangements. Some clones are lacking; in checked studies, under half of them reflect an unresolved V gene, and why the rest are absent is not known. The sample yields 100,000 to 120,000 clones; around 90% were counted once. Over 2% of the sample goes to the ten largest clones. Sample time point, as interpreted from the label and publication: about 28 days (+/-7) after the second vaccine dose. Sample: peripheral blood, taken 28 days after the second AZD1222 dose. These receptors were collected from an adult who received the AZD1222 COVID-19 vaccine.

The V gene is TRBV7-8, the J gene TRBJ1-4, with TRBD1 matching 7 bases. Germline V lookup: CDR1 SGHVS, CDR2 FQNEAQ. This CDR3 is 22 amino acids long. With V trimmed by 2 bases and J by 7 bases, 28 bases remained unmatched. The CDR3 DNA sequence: TGTGCCAGCAGCTTAAAAAGCATCTTTCTGGGACAGCCTAGTTGGGGGGGTGAAAAACTGTTTTTT. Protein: CASSLKSIFLGQPSWGGEKLFF.

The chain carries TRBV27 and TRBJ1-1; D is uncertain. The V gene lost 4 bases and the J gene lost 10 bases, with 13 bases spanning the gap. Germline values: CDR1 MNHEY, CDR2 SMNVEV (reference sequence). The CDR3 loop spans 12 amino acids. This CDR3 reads CASSSRRLGAFF. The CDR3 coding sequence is TGTGCCAGCAGTTCGCGCCGCCTGGGAGCTTTCTTT.

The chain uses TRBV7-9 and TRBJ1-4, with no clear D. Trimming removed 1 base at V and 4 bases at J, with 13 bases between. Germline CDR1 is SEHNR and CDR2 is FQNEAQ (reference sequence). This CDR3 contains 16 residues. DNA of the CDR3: TGTGCCAGCAGCTTAGTGAGTGTTGGGAGTAATGAAAAACTGTTTTTT. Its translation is CASSLVSVGSNEKLFF.

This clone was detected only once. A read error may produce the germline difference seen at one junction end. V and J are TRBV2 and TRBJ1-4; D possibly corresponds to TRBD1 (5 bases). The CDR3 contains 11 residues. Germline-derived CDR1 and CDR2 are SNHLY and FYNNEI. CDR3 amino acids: CASTTGGTPLF. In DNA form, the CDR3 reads TGTGCCAGCACCACCGGCGGGACCCCACTTTTT. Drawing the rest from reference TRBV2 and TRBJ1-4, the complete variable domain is EPEVTQTPSHQVTQMGQEVILRCVPISNHLYFYWYRQILGQKVEFLVSFYNNEISEKSEIFDDQFSVERPDGSNFTLKIRSTKLEDSAMYFCASTTGGTPLFGSGTQLSVL.

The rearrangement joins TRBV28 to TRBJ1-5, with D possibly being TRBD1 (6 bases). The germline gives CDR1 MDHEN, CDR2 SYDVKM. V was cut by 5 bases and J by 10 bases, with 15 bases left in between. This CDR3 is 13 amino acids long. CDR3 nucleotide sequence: TGTGCCAGCAGTCCGATCGAGGACAGACCCCAGCATTTT. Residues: CASSPIEDRPQHF.

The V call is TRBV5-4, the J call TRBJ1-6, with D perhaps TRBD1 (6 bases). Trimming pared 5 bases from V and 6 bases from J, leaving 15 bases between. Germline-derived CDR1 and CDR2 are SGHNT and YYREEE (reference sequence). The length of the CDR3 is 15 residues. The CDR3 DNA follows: TGTGCCAGCAGTTCCGGGACAAACGCTAATTCACCCCTCCACTTT. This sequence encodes CASSSGTNANSPLHF.

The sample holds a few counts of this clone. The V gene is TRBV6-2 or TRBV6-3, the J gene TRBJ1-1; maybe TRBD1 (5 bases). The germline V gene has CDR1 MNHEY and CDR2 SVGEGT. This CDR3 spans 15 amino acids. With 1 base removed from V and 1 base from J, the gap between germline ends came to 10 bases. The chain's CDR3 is CASSYWGRRNTEAFF. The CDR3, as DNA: TGTGCCAGCAGTTACTGGGGCAGACGGAACACTGAAGCTTTCTTT.

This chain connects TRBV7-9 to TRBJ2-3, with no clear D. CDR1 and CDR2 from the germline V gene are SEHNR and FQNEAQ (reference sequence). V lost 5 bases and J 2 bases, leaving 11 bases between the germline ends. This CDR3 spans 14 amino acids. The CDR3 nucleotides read TGTGCCAGCAGCGTCCTTATAGTCACAGATACGCAGTATTTT. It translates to CASSVLIVTDTQYF.

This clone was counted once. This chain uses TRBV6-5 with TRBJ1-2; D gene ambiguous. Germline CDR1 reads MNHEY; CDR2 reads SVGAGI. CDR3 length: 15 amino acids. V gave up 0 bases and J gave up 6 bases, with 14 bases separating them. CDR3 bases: TGTGCCAGCAGTTACTCGAGGGCTCAAAGCAATGGCTACACCTTC. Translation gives CASSYSRAQSNGYTF.

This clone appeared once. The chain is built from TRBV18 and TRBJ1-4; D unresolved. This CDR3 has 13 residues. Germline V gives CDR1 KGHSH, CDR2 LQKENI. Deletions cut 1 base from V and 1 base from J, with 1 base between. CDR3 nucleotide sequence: TGTGCCAGCTCACCACGAACTAATGAAAAACTGTTTTTT. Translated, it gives CASSPRTNEKLFF.

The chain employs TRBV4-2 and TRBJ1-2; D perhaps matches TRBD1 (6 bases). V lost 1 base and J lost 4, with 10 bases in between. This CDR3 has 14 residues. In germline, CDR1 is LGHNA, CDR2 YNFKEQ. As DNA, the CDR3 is TGTGCCAGCAGCCAAGCTACAGGGTTCTATGGCTACACCTTC. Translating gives CASSQATGFYGYTF.

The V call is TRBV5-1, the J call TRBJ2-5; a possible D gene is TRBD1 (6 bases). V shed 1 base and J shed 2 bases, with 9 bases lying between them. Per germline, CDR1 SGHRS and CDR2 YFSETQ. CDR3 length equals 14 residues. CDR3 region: CASSLNGQQETQYF. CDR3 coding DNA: TGCGCCAGCAGCTTGAACGGACAGCAAGAGACCCAGTACTTC. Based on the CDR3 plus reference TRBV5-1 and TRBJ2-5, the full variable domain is KAGVTQTPRYLIKTRGQQVTLSCSPISGHRSVSWYQQTPGQGLQFLFEYFSETQRNKGNFPGRFSGRQFSNSRSEMNVSTLELGDSALYLCASSLNGQQETQYFGPGTRLLVL.

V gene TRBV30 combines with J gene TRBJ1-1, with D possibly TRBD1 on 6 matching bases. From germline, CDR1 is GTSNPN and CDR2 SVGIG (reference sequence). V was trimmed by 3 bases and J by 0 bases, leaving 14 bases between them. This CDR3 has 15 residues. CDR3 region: CAWRLEGGVNTEAFF. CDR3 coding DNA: TGTGCCTGGAGACTGGAAGGGGGGGTGAACACTGAAGCTTTCTTT.

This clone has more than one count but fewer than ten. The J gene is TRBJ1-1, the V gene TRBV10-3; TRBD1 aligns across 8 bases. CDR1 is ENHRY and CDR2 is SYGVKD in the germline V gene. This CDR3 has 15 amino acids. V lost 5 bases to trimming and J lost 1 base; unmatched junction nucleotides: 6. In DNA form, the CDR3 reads TGTGCCATCAGTCAATCCGGGACAGGGAACACTGAAGCTTTCTTT. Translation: CAISQSGTGNTEAFF.

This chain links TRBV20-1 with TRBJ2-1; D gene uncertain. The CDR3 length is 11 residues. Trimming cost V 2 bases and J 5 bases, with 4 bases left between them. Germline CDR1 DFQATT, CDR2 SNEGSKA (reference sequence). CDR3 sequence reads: CSARSDNEQFF. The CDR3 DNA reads TGCAGTGCTAGAAGCGACAATGAGCAGTTCTTC.

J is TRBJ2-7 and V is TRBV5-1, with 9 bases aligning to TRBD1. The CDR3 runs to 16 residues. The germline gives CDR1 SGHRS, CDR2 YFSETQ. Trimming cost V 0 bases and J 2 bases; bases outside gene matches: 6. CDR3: CASSLGRDRVPYEQYF. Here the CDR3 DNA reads TGCGCCAGCAGCTTGGGGAGGGACAGGGTTCCCTACGAGCAGTACTTC.

CDR3 residues: CASNQGTGPYEQYF. DNA for the CDR3: TGTGCCAGTAATCAGGGGACAGGGCCCTACGAGCAGTACTTC. The chain joins TRBV19 to TRBJ2-7, with TRBD1 matching 9 bases. Germline V gene lookup returns CDR1 LNHDA and CDR2 SQIVND (reference sequence). V shed 7 bases, J shed 2 bases, and the junction held 6 bases outside the gene matches. There are 14 residues in the CDR3. Combining the CDR3 with reference TRBV19 and TRBJ2-7 gives the whole variable domain DGGITQSPKYLFRKEGQNVTLSCEQNLNHDAMYWYRQDPGQGLRLIYYSQIVNDFQKGDIAEGYSVSREKKESFPLTVTSAQKNPTAFYLCASNQGTGPYEQYFGPGTRLTVT.

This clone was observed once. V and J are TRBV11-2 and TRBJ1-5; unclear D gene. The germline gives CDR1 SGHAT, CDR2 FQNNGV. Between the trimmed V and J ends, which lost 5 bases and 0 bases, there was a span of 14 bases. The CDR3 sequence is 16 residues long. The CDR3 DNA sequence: TGTGCCAGCAGCGCGGTGTGGTCATATAGCAATCAGCCCCAGCATTTT. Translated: CASSAVWSYSNQPQHF.

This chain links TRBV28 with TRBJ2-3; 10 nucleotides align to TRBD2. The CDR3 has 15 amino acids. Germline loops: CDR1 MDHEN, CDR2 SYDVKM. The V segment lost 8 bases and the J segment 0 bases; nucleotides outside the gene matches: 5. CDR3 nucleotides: TGTGCCAGCTCCCCTAGCGGGGGAAGCACAGATACGCAGTATTTT. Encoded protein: CASSPSGGSTDTQYF.

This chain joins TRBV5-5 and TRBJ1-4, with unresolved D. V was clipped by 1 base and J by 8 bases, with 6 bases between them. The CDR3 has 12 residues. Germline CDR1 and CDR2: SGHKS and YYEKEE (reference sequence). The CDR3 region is CASSLWAEKLFF. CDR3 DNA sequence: TGTGCCAGCAGCTTGTGGGCAGAAAAACTGTTTTTT.

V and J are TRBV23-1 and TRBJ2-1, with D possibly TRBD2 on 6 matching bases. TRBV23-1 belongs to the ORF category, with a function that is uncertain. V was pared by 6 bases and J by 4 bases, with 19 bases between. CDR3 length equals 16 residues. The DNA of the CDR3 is TGCGCCAGCAGCCGCAATAGGAGGGGCTTTTACAATGAGCAGTTCTTC. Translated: CASSRNRRGFYNEQFF.

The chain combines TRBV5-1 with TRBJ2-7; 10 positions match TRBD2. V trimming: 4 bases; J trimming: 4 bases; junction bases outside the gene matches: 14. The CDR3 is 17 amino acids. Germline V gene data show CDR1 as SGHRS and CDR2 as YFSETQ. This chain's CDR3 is CASSPRGLSGGAYEQYF. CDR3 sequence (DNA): TGCGCCAGCAGCCCCCGTGGGTTGAGCGGGGGGGCGTACGAGCAGTACTTC.

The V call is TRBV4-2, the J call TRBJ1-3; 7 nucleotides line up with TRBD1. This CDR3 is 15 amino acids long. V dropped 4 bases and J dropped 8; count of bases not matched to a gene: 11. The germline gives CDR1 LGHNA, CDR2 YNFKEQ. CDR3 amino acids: CASSLLQGRLDTIYF. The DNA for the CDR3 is TGTGCCAGCAGCCTACTACAGGGGAGGCTGGACACCATATATTTT.

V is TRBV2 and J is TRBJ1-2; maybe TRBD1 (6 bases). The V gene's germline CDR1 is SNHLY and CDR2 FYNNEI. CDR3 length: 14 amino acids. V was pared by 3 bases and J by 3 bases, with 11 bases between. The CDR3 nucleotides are TGTGCCAGCAGTGAGTTCAGGGGTGACTATGGCTACACCTTC. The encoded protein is CASSEFRGDYGYTF.

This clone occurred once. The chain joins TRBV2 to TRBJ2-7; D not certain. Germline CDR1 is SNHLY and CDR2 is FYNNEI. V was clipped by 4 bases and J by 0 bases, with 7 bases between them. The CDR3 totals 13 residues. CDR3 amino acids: CASSVLSSYEQYF. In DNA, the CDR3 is TGTGCCAGCAGTGTTCTGAGCTCCTACGAGCAGTACTTC. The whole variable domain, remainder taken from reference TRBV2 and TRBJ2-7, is EPEVTQTPSHQVTQMGQEVILRCVPISNHLYFYWYRQILGQKVEFLVSFYNNEISEKSEIFDDQFSVERPDGSNFTLKIRSTKLEDSAMYFCASSVLSSYEQYFGPGTRLTVT.

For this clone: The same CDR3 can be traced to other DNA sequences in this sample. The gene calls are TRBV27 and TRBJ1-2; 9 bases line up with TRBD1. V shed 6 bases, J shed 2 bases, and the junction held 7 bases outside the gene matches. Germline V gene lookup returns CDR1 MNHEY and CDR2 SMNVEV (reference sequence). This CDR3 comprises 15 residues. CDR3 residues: CASSWGTGGNYGYTF. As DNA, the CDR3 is TGTGCCAGCAGCTGGGGCACAGGGGGCAACTATGGCTACACCTTC.

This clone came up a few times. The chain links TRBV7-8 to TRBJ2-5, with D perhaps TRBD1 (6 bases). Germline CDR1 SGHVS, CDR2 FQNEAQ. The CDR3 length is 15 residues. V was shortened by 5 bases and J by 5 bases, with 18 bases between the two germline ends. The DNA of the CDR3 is TGTGCCAGCAGCCGGCTTATGGGGGCCTGGGAGACCCAGTACTTC. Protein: CASSRLMGAWETQYF.

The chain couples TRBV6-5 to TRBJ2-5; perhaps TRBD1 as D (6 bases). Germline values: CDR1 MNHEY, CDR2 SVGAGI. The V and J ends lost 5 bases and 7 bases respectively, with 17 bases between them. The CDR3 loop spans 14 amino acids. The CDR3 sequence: CASSPQGSSRTQYF. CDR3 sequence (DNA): TGTGCCAGCAGTCCACAGGGCTCTAGTAGGACCCAGTACTTC.

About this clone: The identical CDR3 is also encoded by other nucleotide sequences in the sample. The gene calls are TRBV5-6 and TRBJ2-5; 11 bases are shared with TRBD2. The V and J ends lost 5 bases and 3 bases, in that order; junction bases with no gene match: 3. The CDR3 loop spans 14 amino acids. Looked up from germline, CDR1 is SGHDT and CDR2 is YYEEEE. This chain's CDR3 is CASSTTSGEETQYF. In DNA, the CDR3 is TGTGCCAGCAGTACGACTAGCGGGGAAGAGACCCAGTACTTC.

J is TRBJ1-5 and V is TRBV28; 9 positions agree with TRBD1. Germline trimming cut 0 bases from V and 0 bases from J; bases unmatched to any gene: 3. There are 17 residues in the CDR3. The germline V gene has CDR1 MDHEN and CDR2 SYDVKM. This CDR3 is CASSLWDRGYSNQPQHF. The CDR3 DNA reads TGTGCCAGCAGTTTATGGGACAGGGGCTATAGCAATCAGCCCCAGCATTTT.

The CDR3 bases are TGTGCCAGCAGCCAATTTCAGAGACCTAATGAAAAACTGTTTTTT. Translating it yields CASSQFQRPNEKLFF. The chain has TRBV7-2 and TRBJ1-4; D gene unclear. CDR3 length equals 15 residues. The germline V gene encodes CDR1 SGHTA and CDR2 FQGNSA. Trimming cost V 5 bases and J 3 bases, with 13 bases left between them.